This TCR beta chain originates from a study of vaccination effects on CD4 cells after COVID-19. Some clones are missing from TCRdb's copy, which holds only in-frame ones; the method was immunoSEQ multiplex PCR. The table includes some 15,000 clones, over 70% detected once. CD4+ T cells specific for antigen were expanded with viral peptide pools by the ViraFEST assay before sequencing. The culture ran for 10 days, and then CD4+ T cells were isolated. PCR showed that the person got SARS-CoV-2 infection at some point between March and December 2020. Participants were given two doses of BNT162b2 or mRNA-1273 vaccine. This clone was seen a few times. Its antigen is undetermined. With 1 base removed from V and 3 bases from J, the gap between germline ends came to 6 bases. This CDR3 has 14 amino acids. The germline V gene encodes CDR1 SGHTA and CDR2 FQGNSA.

The sample was CD4+ T cells from PBMCs cultured with SARS-CoV-2 spike peptides, taken after COVID-19 vaccination. The chain links TRBV7-2 to TRBJ2-2, with unresolved D. The sequence derives from a human donor who had a prior SARS-CoV-2 infection. The CDR3 DNA reads as TGTGCCAGCAGCTTAGTTGACCACACCGGGGAGCTGTTTTTT. The encoded protein is CASSLVDHTGELFF.